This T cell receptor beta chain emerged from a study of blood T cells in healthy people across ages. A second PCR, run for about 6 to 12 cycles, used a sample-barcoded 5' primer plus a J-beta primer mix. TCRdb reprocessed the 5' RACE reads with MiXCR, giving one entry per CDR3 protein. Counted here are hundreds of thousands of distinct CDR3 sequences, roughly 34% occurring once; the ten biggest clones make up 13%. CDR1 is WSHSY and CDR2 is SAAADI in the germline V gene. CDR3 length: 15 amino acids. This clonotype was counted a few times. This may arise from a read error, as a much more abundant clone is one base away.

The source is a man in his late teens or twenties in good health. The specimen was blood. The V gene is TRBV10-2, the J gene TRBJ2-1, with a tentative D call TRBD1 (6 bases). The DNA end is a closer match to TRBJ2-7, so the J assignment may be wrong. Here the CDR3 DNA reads TGCGCCACCATTTCAGGGGCCAGCTCCTACAATGAGCAGTACTTC. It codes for CATISGASSYNEQYF.